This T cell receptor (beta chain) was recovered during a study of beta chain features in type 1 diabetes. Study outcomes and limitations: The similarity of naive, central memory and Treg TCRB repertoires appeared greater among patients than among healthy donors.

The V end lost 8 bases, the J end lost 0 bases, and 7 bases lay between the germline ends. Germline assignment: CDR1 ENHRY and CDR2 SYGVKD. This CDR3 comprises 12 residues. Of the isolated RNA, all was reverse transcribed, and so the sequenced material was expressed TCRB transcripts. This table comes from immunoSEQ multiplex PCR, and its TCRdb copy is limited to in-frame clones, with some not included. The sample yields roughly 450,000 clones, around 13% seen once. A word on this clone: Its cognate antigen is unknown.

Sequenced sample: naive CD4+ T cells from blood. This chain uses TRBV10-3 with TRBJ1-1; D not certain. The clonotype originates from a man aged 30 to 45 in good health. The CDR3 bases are TGTGCCATCGGCAATGTGAACACTGAAGCTTTCTTT. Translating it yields CAIGNVNTEAFF.